The entry that follows covers one T cell receptor beta chain sequence. The data are from a study of vaccination and CD4 T cells after COVID-19. Study in general: Median time from second vaccine dose to sampling was approximately 69 days (14 to 241).

V dropped 5 bases and J dropped 4 bases, with 14 bases sitting between them. Germline CDR1 and CDR2: SEHNR and FQNEAQ (reference sequence). There are 14 residues in the CDR3. TCRdb processed the PCR reads anew with MiXCR; each CDR3 protein has one entry. This table holds approximately 17,000 distinct CDR3 sequences, approximately 62% found once. Here the sequenced sample was CD4+ T cells from blood, taken after SARS-CoV-2 vaccination. This receptor was obtained from a human donor who had recovered from COVID-19. The V and J genes are TRBV7-9 and TRBJ2-5; a possible D gene is TRBD1 (5 bases). For the CDR3, the DNA is TGTGCCAGCAGCCGTAGGGGTGTAGGAGAGACCCAGTACTTC. This sequence encodes CASSRRGVGETQYF.